One sample yielded the 10 T cell receptor beta chains listed below, sequenced in a study of blood T cell repertoires in COVID-19. Here immunoSEQ multiplex PCR was the method, and the copy in TCRdb shows in-frame clones only, minus some. The sample records some 110,000 clones, around 90% being singletons. Sequencing was carried out using peripheral blood. These receptor sequences come from a human donor in a cohort sampled during active COVID-19.

V usage is TRBV5-1 and J usage is TRBJ2-7; D may be TRBD2 (6 bases). V was pared by 5 bases and J by 3 bases, with 15 bases between. The CDR3 totals 14 residues. Germline loops: CDR1 SGHRS, CDR2 YFSETQ. CDR3 residues: CASRDTGRYYEQYF. The DNA for the CDR3 is TGCGCCAGCAGGGACACGGGGAGGTACTACGAGCAGTACTTC.

V is TRBV10-1 and J is TRBJ2-2; the match to TRBD1 covers 7 bases. Germline trimming cut 5 bases from V and 4 bases from J; bases unmatched to any gene: 4. The CDR3 runs to 14 residues. Germline V gene sequence: CDR1 WNHNN, CDR2 SYGVQD (reference sequence). In DNA form, the CDR3 reads TGCGCCAGCAGTCGGGCAGGGGGCACCGGGGAGCTGTTTTTT. It translates to CASSRAGGTGELFF.

The chain links TRBV4-1 to TRBJ1-1, with D possibly TRBD1 on 6 matching bases. Germline V gene sequence: CDR1 MGHRA, CDR2 YSYEKL. Trimming removed 1 base at V and 1 base at J, with 7 bases between. CDR3 length: 14 residues. Here the CDR3 DNA reads TGCGCCAGCAGCCAAGCGGACAGGAACACTGAAGCTTTCTTT. As protein: CASSQADRNTEAFF.

The chain links TRBV11-3 to TRBJ2-7, with a weak D call TRBD1 (6 bases). Germline V gene lookup returns CDR1 SGHNT and CDR2 YENEEA. CDR3 length: 16 residues. V was trimmed by 5 bases and J by 4 bases, leaving 21 bases between them. The CDR3 sequence is CASSPPRAGAHYEQYF. The CDR3 DNA is TGTGCCAGCAGCCCGCCCCGGGCAGGGGCGCATTACGAGCAGTACTTC. Complete variable domain (other parts from reference TRBV11-3 and TRBJ2-7): EAGVVQSPRYKIIEKKQPVAFWCNPISGHNTLYWYLQNLGQGPELLIRYENEEAVDDSQLPKDRFSAERLKGVDSTLKIQPAELGDSAVYLCASSPPRAGAHYEQYFGPGTRLTVT.

The J gene is TRBJ2-3, the V gene TRBV24-1, with 9 bases identical to TRBD1. This CDR3 comprises 17 residues. Germline V lookup: CDR1 KGHDR, CDR2 SFDVKD. V dropped 1 base and J dropped 1; count of bases not matched to a gene: 5. The CDR3 bases are TGTGCCACCAGTGATTTACCGGGACAGGGAGGCACAGATACGCAGTATTTT. Translating it yields CATSDLPGQGGTDTQYF.

The V call is TRBV28, the J call TRBJ2-5; TRBD2 matches 11 bases. The V gene end was trimmed by 11 bases and the J gene end by 2 bases; junction bases not matched to a gene: 4. Germline-derived CDR1 and CDR2 are MDHEN and SYDVKM. The CDR3 extends over 13 amino acids. DNA for the CDR3: TGTGCCTCGGGACTAGCGGCTCAAGAGACCCAGTACTTC. It yields the protein CASGLAAQETQYF.

This clone was seen just once. This chain uses TRBV9 with TRBJ2-4, with 10 bases lining up with TRBD2. Germline lookup yields CDR1 SGDLS and CDR2 YYNGEE. After removal of 4 bases from V and 0 bases from J, the junction contained 1 base not matched to a gene. The CDR3 loop spans 15 amino acids. The CDR3 is CASSPSGGAKNIQYF. CDR3 nucleotide sequence: TGTGCCAGCAGCCCTAGCGGGGGAGCCAAAAACATTCAGTACTTC.

The chain links TRBV3-1 (or the pseudogene TRBV3-2) to TRBJ2-1; 10 bases agree with TRBD2. The CDR3 is made up of 15 amino acids. Germline CDR1 is LGHDT and CDR2 is YNNKEL (reference sequence). Trimming took 8 bases from V and 6 from J; bases not matched to a gene: 10. CDR3 bases: TGTGCCAGCGCACCGGGACTAGCGCGTTTCAATGAGCAGTTCTTC. Translating gives CASAPGLARFNEQFF.

The CDR3 sequence is CASTNFPDRGNGYTF. CDR3 DNA sequence: TGTGCCAGTACTAACTTCCCGGACAGGGGGAATGGCTACACCTTC. V and J are TRBV19 and TRBJ1-2; 10 nucleotides line up with TRBD1. Germline V gene lookup returns CDR1 LNHDA and CDR2 SQIVND (reference sequence). The CDR3 has 15 residues. After removal of 7 bases from V and 6 bases from J, the junction contained 11 bases not matched to a gene.

This chain connects TRBV19 to TRBJ2-1; D gene ambiguous. Germline V gene sequence: CDR1 LNHDA, CDR2 SQIVND (reference sequence). The CDR3 extends over 11 amino acids. V was shortened by 5 bases and J by 7 bases, with 6 bases between the two germline ends. As DNA, the CDR3 is TGTGCCAGTAGTCTCTCGAATGAGCAGTTCTTC. Translated: CASSLSNEQFF.